The 10 T cell receptor beta chains in this list originate from one sample, sequenced in a study of blood T cell repertoires in COVID-19. Here immunoSEQ multiplex PCR was the method, and the copy in TCRdb shows in-frame clones only, minus some. The sample has about 150,000 clones, about 89% seen once. The sequenced sample consisted of peripheral blood. The receptor source for this set is a man in his fifties with acute or convalescent COVID-19.

This chain connects TRBV7-2 to TRBJ1-3; D is perhaps TRBD1 (6 bases). The germline V and J ends were trimmed by 0 bases and 2 bases, with 8 bases remaining between them. The germline gives CDR1 SGHTA, CDR2 FQGNSA. CDR3 length: 15 residues. CDR3 sequence (DNA): TGTGCCAGCAGCTTAGCACAGGGTGCTGGAAACACCATATATTTT. Translating it yields CASSLAQGAGNTIYF.

The chain joins TRBV6-5 to TRBJ1-1; tentative D call: TRBD1 (5 bases). The V end lost 0 bases, the J end lost 5 bases, and 10 bases lay between the germline ends. Germline lookup yields CDR1 MNHEY and CDR2 SVGAGI. This CDR3 region has 14 residues. CDR3 sequence: CASSYSPDKTEAFF. In DNA, the CDR3 is TGTGCCAGCAGTTACTCTCCGGACAAAACTGAAGCTTTCTTT.

This clone was found once. The rearrangement uses TRBV28 and TRBJ2-1, with D perhaps matching TRBD1 (5 bases). Germline CDR1 reads MDHEN; CDR2 reads SYDVKM. The V and J ends lost 7 bases and 5 bases respectively, with 18 bases between them. CDR3 length: 15 amino acids. This CDR3 is CASNLAVSRDNEQFF. The CDR3 DNA is TGTGCCAGCAATTTGGCGGTATCCAGGGACAATGAGCAGTTCTTC.

The DNA for the CDR3 is TGCAGCGTTGAAGTTCAGACTAGCGGCTACGAGCAGTACTTC. This codes for CSVEVQTSGYEQYF. This rearrangement joins TRBV29-1 to TRBJ2-7; 9 nucleotides match TRBD2. The germline V gene has CDR1 SQVTM and CDR2 ANQGSEA. The CDR3 sequence is 14 residues long. J lost 3 bases, V lost 1 base, and 4 bases had no gene match.

The rearrangement uses TRBV2 and TRBJ1-4; TRBD1 aligns across 8 bases. V gave up 6 bases and J gave up 3 bases; unmatched junction bases: 0. The germline V gene encodes CDR1 SNHLY and CDR2 FYNNEI. The CDR3 covers 13 residues. This CDR3 reads CASRGQANEKLFF. The CDR3 bases are TGTGCCAGCAGGGGACAGGCTAATGAAAAACTGTTTTTT.

The rearrangement links TRBV7-2 to TRBJ2-2, with 11 bases fitting TRBD1. The junction had 4 bases not matched to a gene; V was cut back by 3 bases and J by 7 bases. CDR3 size: 15 residues. The V gene's germline CDR1 is SGHTA and CDR2 FQGNSA. CDR3 in DNA: TGTGCCAGCAGCTTCCGGGACAGGGGGGTCGGGGAGCTGTTTTTT. This gives the protein CASSFRDRGVGELFF. The whole variable domain, filled in from reference TRBV7-2 and TRBJ2-2, reads GAGVSQSPSNKVTEKGKDVELRCDPISGHTALYWYRQSLGQGLEFLIYFQGNSAPDKSGLPSDRFSAERTGGSVSTLTIQRTQQEDSAVYLCASSFRDRGVGELFFGEGSRLTVL.

The V gene is TRBV6-4, the J gene TRBJ1-4, with D perhaps TRBD1 (5 bases). CDR3 length: 13 amino acids. The germline V and J ends were trimmed by 4 bases and 11 bases, with 14 bases remaining between them. CDR1 is MRHNA and CDR2 is SNTAGT in the germline V gene. The CDR3 is CASSASPGGKLFF. CDR3 nucleotide sequence: TGTGCCAGCAGTGCTTCTCCGGGGGGGAAACTGTTTTTT.

The chain recombines TRBV6-6 with TRBJ1-1, with 10 nucleotides matching TRBD1. Germline values: CDR1 MNHNY, CDR2 SVGAGI (reference sequence). The CDR3 length is 15 residues. Trimming removed 6 bases from V and 6 bases from J; junction bases left unmatched: 10. The CDR3 DNA follows: TGTGCCAGCAGGTCGACAGGGGGCACTTCGTCTGAAGCTTTCTTT. Translation gives CASRSTGGTSSEAFF.

The chain recombines TRBV19 with TRBJ1-1; no definite D call. The CDR3 extends over 15 amino acids. Germline V gene lookup returns CDR1 LNHDA and CDR2 SQIVND (reference sequence). V was cut by 10 bases and J by 8 bases, with 26 bases left in between. The CDR3 spells CATAGEATPGEEAFF. CDR3 sequence (DNA): TGTGCCACTGCTGGGGAGGCCACCCCCGGGGAGGAAGCTTTCTTT.

This clone was found once. The V call is TRBV6-5, the J call TRBJ1-1; no reliable D call. V dropped 0 bases and J dropped 3 bases, with 11 bases sitting between them. In germline, CDR1 is MNHEY, CDR2 SVGAGI. The CDR3 runs to 15 residues. The CDR3 region is CASSYSLIEDTEAFF. The CDR3 coding sequence is TGTGCCAGCAGTTACTCGTTAATTGAGGACACTGAAGCTTTCTTT.